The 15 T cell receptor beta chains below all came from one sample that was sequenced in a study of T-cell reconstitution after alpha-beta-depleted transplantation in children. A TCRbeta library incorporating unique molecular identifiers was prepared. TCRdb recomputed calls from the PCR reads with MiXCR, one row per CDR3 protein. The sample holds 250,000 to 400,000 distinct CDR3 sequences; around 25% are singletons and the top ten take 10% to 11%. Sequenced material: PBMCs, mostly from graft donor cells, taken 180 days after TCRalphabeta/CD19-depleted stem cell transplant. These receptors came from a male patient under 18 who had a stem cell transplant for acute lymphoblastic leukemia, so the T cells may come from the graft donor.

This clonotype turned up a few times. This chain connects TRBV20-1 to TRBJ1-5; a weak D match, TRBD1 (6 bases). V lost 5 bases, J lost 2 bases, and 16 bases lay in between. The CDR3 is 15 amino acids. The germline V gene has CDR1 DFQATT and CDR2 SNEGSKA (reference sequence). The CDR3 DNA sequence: TGCAGTGCTGCCACGCCACAGGGAGGCAATCAGCCCCAGCATTTT. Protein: CSAATPQGGNQPQHF.

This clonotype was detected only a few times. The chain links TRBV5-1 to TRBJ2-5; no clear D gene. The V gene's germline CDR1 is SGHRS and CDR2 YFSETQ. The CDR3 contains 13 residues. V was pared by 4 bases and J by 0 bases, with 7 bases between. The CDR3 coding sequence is TGCGCCAGCAGCGGCAGCCACCAAGAGACCCAGTACTTC. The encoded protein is CASSGSHQETQYF.

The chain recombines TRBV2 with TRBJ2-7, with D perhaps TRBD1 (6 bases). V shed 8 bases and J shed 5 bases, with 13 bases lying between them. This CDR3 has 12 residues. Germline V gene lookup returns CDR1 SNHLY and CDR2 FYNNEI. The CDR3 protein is CASGPGADEQYF. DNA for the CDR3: TGTGCCAGCGGACCAGGGGCTGACGAGCAGTACTTC.

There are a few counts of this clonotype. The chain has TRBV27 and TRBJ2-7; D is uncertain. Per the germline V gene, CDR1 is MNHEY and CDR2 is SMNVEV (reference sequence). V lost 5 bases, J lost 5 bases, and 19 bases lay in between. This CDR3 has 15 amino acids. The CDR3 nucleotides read TGTGCCAGCAGTCCGTGGGTGGGGAATGTCCACGAGCAGTACTTC. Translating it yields CASSPWVGNVHEQYF.

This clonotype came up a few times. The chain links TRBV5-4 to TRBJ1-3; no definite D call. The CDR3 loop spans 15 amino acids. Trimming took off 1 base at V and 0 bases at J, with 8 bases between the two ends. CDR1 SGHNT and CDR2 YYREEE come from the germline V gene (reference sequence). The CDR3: CASSLTADSGNTIYF. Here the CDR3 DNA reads TGTGCCAGCAGCTTGACAGCCGACTCTGGAAACACCATATATTTT.

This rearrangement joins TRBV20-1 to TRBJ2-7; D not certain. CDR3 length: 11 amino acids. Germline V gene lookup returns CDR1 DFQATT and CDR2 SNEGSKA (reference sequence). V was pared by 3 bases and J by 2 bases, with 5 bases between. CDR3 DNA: TGCAGTGCTAGTTTGCCCTACGAGCAGTACTTC. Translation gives CSASLPYEQYF.

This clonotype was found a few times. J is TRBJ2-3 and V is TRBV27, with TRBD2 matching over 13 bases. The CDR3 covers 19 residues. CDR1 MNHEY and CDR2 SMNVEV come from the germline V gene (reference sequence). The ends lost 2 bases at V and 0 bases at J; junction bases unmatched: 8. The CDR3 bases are TGTGCCAGCAGTTTAATCATTTCGGGACTAGCGGGGAGCACAGATACGCAGTATTTT. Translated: CASSLIISGLAGSTDTQYF.

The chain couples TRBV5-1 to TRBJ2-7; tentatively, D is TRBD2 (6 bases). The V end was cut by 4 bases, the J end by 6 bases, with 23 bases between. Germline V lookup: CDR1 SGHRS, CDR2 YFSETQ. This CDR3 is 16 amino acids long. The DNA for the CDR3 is TGCGCCAGCAGCCCCTTTAAAGACCGGGGGACGGGCGAGCAGTACTTC. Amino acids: CASSPFKDRGTGEQYF.

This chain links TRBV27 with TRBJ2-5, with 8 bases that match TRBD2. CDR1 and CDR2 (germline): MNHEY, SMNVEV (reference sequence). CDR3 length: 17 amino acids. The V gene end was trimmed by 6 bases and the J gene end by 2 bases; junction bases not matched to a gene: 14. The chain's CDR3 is CASSPRGAGRIQETQYF. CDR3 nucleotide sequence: TGTGCCAGCAGCCCGCGGGGGGCAGGGAGAATTCAAGAGACCCAGTACTTC.

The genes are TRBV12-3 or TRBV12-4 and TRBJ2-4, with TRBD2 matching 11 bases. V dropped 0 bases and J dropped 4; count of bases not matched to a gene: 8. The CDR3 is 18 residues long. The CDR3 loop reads CASSLAVLAGVGKNIQYF. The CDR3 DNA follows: TGTGCCAGCAGTTTAGCGGTACTAGCGGGAGTCGGGAAAAACATTCAGTACTTC.

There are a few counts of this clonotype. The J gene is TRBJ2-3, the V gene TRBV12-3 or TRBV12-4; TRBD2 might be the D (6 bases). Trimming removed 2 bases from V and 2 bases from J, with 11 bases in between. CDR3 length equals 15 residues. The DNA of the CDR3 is TGTGCCAGCAGTTTATTTGCGGGACCCACAGATACGCAGTATTTT. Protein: CASSLFAGPTDTQYF.

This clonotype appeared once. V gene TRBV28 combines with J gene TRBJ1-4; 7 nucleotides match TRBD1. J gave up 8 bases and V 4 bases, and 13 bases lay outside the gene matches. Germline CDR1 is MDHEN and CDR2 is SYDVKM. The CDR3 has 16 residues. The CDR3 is CASSSPRQGLREKLFF. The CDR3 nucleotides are TGTGCCAGCAGTTCGCCCCGACAGGGCTTGAGGGAAAAACTGTTTTTT.

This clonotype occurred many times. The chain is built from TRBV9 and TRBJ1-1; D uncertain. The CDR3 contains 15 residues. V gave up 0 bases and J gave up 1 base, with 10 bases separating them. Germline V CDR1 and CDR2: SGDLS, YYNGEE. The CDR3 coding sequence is TGTGCCAGCAGCGTAGTCGGGCAAGGGAACACTGAAGCTTTCTTT. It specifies CASSVVGQGNTEAFF.

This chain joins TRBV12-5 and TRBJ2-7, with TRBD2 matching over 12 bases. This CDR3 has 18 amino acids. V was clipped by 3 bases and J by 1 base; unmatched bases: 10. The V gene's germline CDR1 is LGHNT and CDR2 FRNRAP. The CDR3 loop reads CASGFRLRLAGDSYEQYF. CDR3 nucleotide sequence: TGTGCTAGTGGTTTCAGGCTACGACTAGCGGGAGATTCCTACGAGCAGTACTTC.

Here the CDR3 reads CASSLQRASGNIVYEQYF. For the CDR3, the DNA is TGTGCCAGCAGCTTACAGCGGGCTAGCGGGAATATAGTCTACGAGCAGTACTTC. The rearrangement joins TRBV7-6 to TRBJ2-7; 9 positions match TRBD2. The CDR3 has 18 residues. Germline CDR1 is SGHVS and CDR2 is FNYEAQ. J gave up 3 bases and V 2 bases, and 14 bases lay outside the gene matches.